One T cell receptor beta chain is described in this entry. Its antigen is as yet unknown. The data belong to a study of cytomegalovirus exposure and HLA in healthy donors. The PCR ran on 60 Vbeta and 13 Jbeta primers. Data came from immunoSEQ multiplex PCR; TCRdb stores just in-frame clones and leaves some out. The table includes around 140,000 clones, more than 70% detected once. This CDR3 region has 13 residues. Germline V lookup: CDR1 SGDLS, CDR2 YYNGEE. The V and J ends lost 0 bases and 7 bases respectively, with 10 bases between them. Study observations and caveats: CMV serostatus was the only recorded immune exposure for donors. In a later analysis, TCR beta V- and J-gene trimming was associated with a missense DCLRE1C variant.

The receptor was isolated from a woman aged 55-69 years in good health and CMV-seronegative. The sequenced sample was PBMCs. V is TRBV9 and J is TRBJ1-1, with D tentatively TRBD1 (6 bases). CDR3 region: CASSVALTGEAFF. The CDR3 coding sequence is TGTGCCAGCAGCGTAGCTTTGACAGGTGAAGCTTTCTTT. The full variable domain, with the rest looked up from reference TRBV9 and TRBJ1-1, is DSGVTQTPKHLITATGQRVTLRCSPRSGDLSVYWYQQSLDQGLQFLIQYYNGEERAKGNILERFSAQQFPDLHSELNLSSLELGDSALYFCASSVALTGEAFFGQGTRLTVV.